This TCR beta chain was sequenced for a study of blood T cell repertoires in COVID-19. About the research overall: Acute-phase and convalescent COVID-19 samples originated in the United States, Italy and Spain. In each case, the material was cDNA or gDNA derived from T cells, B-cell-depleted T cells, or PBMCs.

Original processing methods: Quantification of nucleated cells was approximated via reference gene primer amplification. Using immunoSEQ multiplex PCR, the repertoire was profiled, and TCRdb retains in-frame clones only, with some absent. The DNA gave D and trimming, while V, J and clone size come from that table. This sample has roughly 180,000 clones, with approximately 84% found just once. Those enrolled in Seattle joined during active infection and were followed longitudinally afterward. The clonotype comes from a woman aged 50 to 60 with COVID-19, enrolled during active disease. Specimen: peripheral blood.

CDR3 DNA sequence: TGTGCCAGTGGACGGACAGGGGGCGTCACTGAAGCTTTCTTT. Its protein product is CASGRTGGVTEAFF. The V gene is TRBV19, the J gene TRBJ1-1; 11 positions agree with TRBD1. CDR1 is LNHDA, CDR2 SQIVND, per germline (reference sequence). The CDR3 spans 14 residues. V lost 8 bases, J lost 4 bases, and 6 bases stayed unmatched. The full variable domain, rest sourced from reference TRBV19 and TRBJ1-1, is DGGITQSPKYLFRKEGQNVTLSCEQNLNHDAMYWYRQDPGQGLRLIYYSQIVNDFQKGDIAEGYSVSREKKESFPLTVTSAQKNPTAFYLCASGRTGGVTEAFFGQGTRLTVV.